This T cell receptor beta chain was identified during a study of T cells after yellow fever vaccination. CDR3 length equals 12 residues. CDR1 is GTSNPN, CDR2 SVGIG, per germline (reference sequence). Trimming took 3 bases from V and 1 from J, leaving 6 bases between them. 5'RACE template switching produced TCR cDNA carrying a universal primer site and UMIs. TCRdb re-called the 5' RACE reads through MiXCR, storing one row per CDR3 protein. The sample lists 300,000 to 400,000 distinct CDR3 sequences, about 6.2% occurring once. General observations from the study: Clones that expanded after primary vaccination mostly reappeared after the booster (just over 95% CD4, about 89% CD8). The secondary T-cell response peaked on day 5, not day 15, but was weaker.

This clonotype was seen more than once but under ten times. The antigen is undetermined. This chain links TRBV30 with TRBJ2-5, with no clear D. The sequence was collected from a man aged 30-40 years who received the YFV17D yellow fever vaccine. The specimen was PBMCs, collected 5 days after the yellow fever booster vaccination. CDR3 loop: CAWRHFQETQYF. The CDR3 nucleotides are TGTGCCTGGAGACACTTCCAAGAGACCCAGTACTTC.